The clone carrying this T cell receptor (beta chain) was counted at least ten times. This sample is drawn from a study of identical twins. In TCRdb, the 5' RACE reads were re-called with MiXCR into one record per CDR3 protein. In the table there are more than 250,000 distinct CDR3 sequences, more than 6.5% of which are singletons. The germline V gene has CDR1 LGHNT and CDR2 FRNRAP. The CDR3 loop spans 16 amino acids. Trimming stripped 3 bases from V and 7 bases from J, with 18 bases between. The same sample was also studied in work on yellow fever vaccine responses in identical twins.

The chain couples TRBV12-5 to TRBJ2-2; possibly TRBD1 for D (5 bases). The sequencing input was memory (CD45RO+) T cells sorted from blood. This TCR was sampled from a woman under 30 in good health. The CDR3 region has the DNA TGTGCTAGTGGTTTCCCACCCCTAGGGGTGGTCGGGGAGCTGTTTTTT. This gives the protein CASGFPPLGVVGELFF.